The 8 T cell receptor beta chains below were found in one sample sequenced in a study of T cell clones after liver transplantation. Assay: immunoSEQ multiplex PCR; the TCRdb copy retains only in-frame clones and omits some. The table records some 110,000 clones, 90% of them present only once. The sequencing here drew on CD4+ T cells from blood, taken 12 months after liver transplant. These receptors were obtained from a human patient who received a liver transplant. The T cells may come from the graft donor.

The chain recombines TRBV19 with TRBJ2-5; 7 nucleotides agree with TRBD1. V gave up 3 bases and J gave up 2 bases; unmatched junction bases: 6. This CDR3 is 15 amino acids long. CDR1 is LNHDA and CDR2 is SQIVND in the germline V gene (reference sequence). The CDR3 reads CASSILRDSQETQYF. The DNA of the CDR3 is TGTGCCAGTAGTATCCTCAGGGACAGTCAAGAGACCCAGTACTTC.

The V call is TRBV29-1, the J call TRBJ2-1; 8 nucleotides align to TRBD2. Germline V lookup: CDR1 SQVTM, CDR2 ANQGSEA. CDR3 length: 14 residues. V dropped 2 bases and J dropped 7; count of bases not matched to a gene: 7. The CDR3 is CSVERSGRRNEQFF. CDR3 nucleotide sequence: TGCAGCGTTGAAAGAAGCGGGAGAAGGAATGAGCAGTTCTTC.

This chain connects TRBV19 to TRBJ2-1; perhaps TRBD2 as D (5 bases). The V gene's germline CDR1 is LNHDA and CDR2 SQIVND (reference sequence). The CDR3 contains 14 residues. The V end lost 6 bases, the J end lost 3 bases, and 12 bases lay between the germline ends. Here the CDR3 reads CASRGTGSYNEQFF. The CDR3 region has the DNA TGTGCCAGTAGGGGCACTGGGAGCTACAATGAGCAGTTCTTC.

The chain employs TRBV7-2 and TRBJ2-7, with 8 bases that match TRBD2. The CDR3 is 14 residues long. After removal of 7 bases from V and 0 bases from J, the junction contained 5 bases not matched to a gene. In germline, CDR1 is SGHTA, CDR2 FQGNSA. For the CDR3, the DNA is TGTGCCAGCACCGAGCGGGGGAGCTCCTACGAGCAGTACTTC. Its protein product is CASTERGSSYEQYF.

J is TRBJ1-2 and V is TRBV6-5; D unclear. Trimming took 6 bases from V and 4 from J, leaving 9 bases between them. The germline V gene encodes CDR1 MNHEY and CDR2 SVGAGI. This CDR3 has 12 amino acids. The CDR3 protein is CASRTTSYGYTF. The CDR3 DNA is TGTGCCAGCAGAACCACTTCCTATGGCTACACCTTC.

The V call is TRBV5-3, the J call TRBJ2-1; 9 nucleotides line up with TRBD2. TRBV5-3 is known as an ORF, though its function is uncertain. This CDR3 comprises 16 residues. With 4 bases clipped from V and 6 bases from J, the junction kept 11 bases outside the gene matches. Here the CDR3 DNA reads TGTGCCAGAAGCCACACGAGGCGGGAGGGCCGCAATGAGCAGTTCTTC. Encoded protein: CARSHTRREGRNEQFF.

The gene calls are TRBV5-4 and TRBJ2-7, with D possibly called TRBD1 or TRBD2 (5 bases each). Germline V gene sequence: CDR1 SGHNT, CDR2 YYREEE (reference sequence). V dropped 0 bases and J dropped 5 bases, with 9 bases sitting between them. This CDR3 spans 13 amino acids. The CDR3 region is CASSLGGVDEQYF. Written as DNA, the CDR3 is TGTGCCAGCAGCTTGGGAGGGGTTGACGAGCAGTACTTC.

The J gene is TRBJ2-1, the V gene TRBV4-2; no firm D call. CDR1 and CDR2 (germline): LGHNA, YNFKEQ. V was trimmed by 0 bases and J by 0 bases, leaving 9 bases between them. The CDR3 has 16 residues. DNA of the CDR3: TGTGCCAGCAGCCAAGATCCTGGCTTCTCCTACAATGAGCAGTTCTTC. This sequence encodes CASSQDPGFSYNEQFF.